This passage covers 4 T cell receptor beta chains from one sample sequenced in a study of beta chain features in type 1 diabetes. Antigens of these TCRs are unknown. General study points: Shorter TCRB CDR3s, moderately but significantly so, marked every one of the four CD4+ subsets in Type 1 diabetes patients.

The whole isolated RNA underwent reverse transcription, so sequencing captured expressed TCRB transcripts. Measured with immunoSEQ multiplex PCR; TCRdb has only the in-frame clones, and not every one. The top ten clones hold 0.017% of a sample with a few hundred thousand clones, approximately 10% of them seen once. Sequenced sample: naive CD4+ T cells from blood. All receptors come from a man aged 30 to 45 with type 1 diabetes.

This clone was observed a handful of times. CDR3 DNA sequence: TGTGCCAGCAGTCGGGGTAGCGGGGGGCCGTACCAAGAGACCCAGTACTTC. It encodes CASSRGSGGPYQETQYF. The chain links TRBV14 to TRBJ2-5; 10 nucleotides line up with TRBD2. The CDR3 is made up of 17 amino acids. Germline assignment: CDR1 SGHDN and CDR2 FVKESK. Germline trimming cut 6 bases from V and 0 bases from J; bases unmatched to any gene: 10.

This clone was seen only a few times. The same CDR3 is also encoded by other DNA sequences in this sample. The chain recombines TRBV18 with TRBJ2-5, with D uncertain. The CDR3 runs to 13 residues. Germline CDR1 and CDR2: KGHSH and LQKENI. V was clipped by 1 base and J by 5 bases, with 8 bases between them. CDR3: CASSPRVRETQYF. CDR3 coding DNA: TGTGCCAGCTCACCACGAGTACGTGAGACCCAGTACTTC. The whole variable domain, filled in from reference TRBV18 and TRBJ2-5, reads NAGVMQNPRHLVRRRGQEARLRCSPMKGHSHVYWYRQLPEEGLKFMVYLQKENIIDESGMPKERFSAEFPKEGPSILRIQQVVRGDSAAYFCASSPRVRETQYFGPGTRLLVL.

The J gene is TRBJ2-2, the V gene TRBV9, with TRBD1 identical over 7 bases. Trimming cost V 2 bases and J 15 bases; bases outside gene matches: 13. The CDR3 consists of 14 residues. CDR1 is SGDLS and CDR2 is YYNGEE in the germline V gene. The CDR3 region is CASSVLAQGQMVFF. The DNA for the CDR3 is TGTGCCAGCAGCGTTCTGGCACAGGGGCAAATGGTGTTTTTT.

The chain employs TRBV28 and TRBJ1-1; D ambiguous. CDR3 length: 14 residues. Germline V CDR1 and CDR2: MDHEN, SYDVKM. Trimming took off 5 bases at V and 1 base at J, with 11 bases between the two ends. The CDR3, as DNA: TGTGCCAGCAGTCGCGCGGGCCGGAACACTGAAGCTTTCTTT. This translates into CASSRAGRNTEAFF.